This T cell receptor beta chain came from a study of post-analysis software for immune sequencing data. Findings of the study overall: In patients, TRBV5-6, TRBV5-1 and TRBV20-1 belonged to roughly five TRBV segments found more frequently than in controls.

Researchers reported that TCR beta cDNA libraries carried unique molecular identifiers. One entry per CDR3 protein, called by TCRdb with MiXCR from the PCR reads. Of 750,000 to 950,000 distinct CDR3 sequences detected, around 53% appear once; the ten largest clones hold about 4.5%. A word on this clonotype: Its antigen is currently unknown.

CDR1 SGHRS and CDR2 YFSETQ come from the germline V gene. The CDR3 extends over 16 amino acids. Trimming removed 0 bases from V and 1 base from J, with 14 bases in between. This receptor was identified in a girl between 5 and 17 years old with multiple sclerosis. Sequenced input: blood. The chain combines TRBV5-1 with TRBJ2-7; the D gene is possibly TRBD1 (6 bases). CDR3 bases: TGCGCCAGCAGCTTGGGTCAGGGGTCCTTTTCCTACGAGCAGTACTTC. The encoded protein is CASSLGQGSFSYEQYF.